The 30 T cell receptor beta chains reported below all come from one sample, sequenced in a study of blood T cell repertoires in COVID-19. Assay used: immunoSEQ multiplex PCR; TCRdb lists only in-frame clones, some missing. The table shows around 240,000 clones, with approximately 84% occurring only once. Sequenced material: peripheral blood. The receptor source for this set is a woman aged 30 to 39 who had recovered from COVID-19.

This chain links TRBV7-9 with TRBJ2-1, with D possibly TRBD1 on 5 matching bases. The CDR3 has 15 amino acids. Trimming took 5 bases from V and 0 from J, leaving 11 bases between them. The germline gives CDR1 SEHNR, CDR2 FQNEAQ (reference sequence). CDR3 amino acids: CASSPTVPSYNEQFF. For the CDR3, the DNA is TGTGCCAGCAGCCCGACAGTTCCCTCCTACAATGAGCAGTTCTTC.

V gene TRBV15 combines with J gene TRBJ2-7; 7 bases are shared with TRBD1. There are 15 residues in the CDR3. V gave up 5 bases and J gave up 1 base; unmatched junction bases: 8. Germline CDR1 LNHNV, CDR2 YYDKDF (reference sequence). This chain's CDR3 is CATSPGTDPSYEQYF. The CDR3 nucleotides are TGTGCCACCAGCCCGGGGACAGACCCATCCTACGAGCAGTACTTC.

V usage is TRBV10-3 and J usage is TRBJ2-7, with D possibly TRBD1 on 6 matching bases. Germline V lookup: CDR1 ENHRY, CDR2 SYGVKD. This CDR3 region has 15 residues. Trimming took 2 bases from V and 1 from J, leaving 12 bases between them. In nucleotides, the CDR3 is TGTGCCATCAGTGAGCTTCTGGGGGCTTCCTACGAGCAGTACTTC. Translation: CAISELLGASYEQYF.

The table lists this clone with a count of one. The chain couples TRBV6-5 to TRBJ2-2, with 7 nucleotides matching TRBD2. From germline, CDR1 is MNHEY and CDR2 SVGAGI. This CDR3 has 13 amino acids. Unmatched junction bases numbered 10, after V lost 6 bases and J lost 12 bases. CDR3 DNA sequence: TGTGCCAGCAGCCCAGGGATCGGGAGGCAGCTGTTTTTT. Encoded protein: CASSPGIGRQLFF.

The rearrangement joins TRBV6-5 to TRBJ1-6, with D possibly matching TRBD1 (5 bases). V was shortened by 8 bases and J by 7 bases, with 15 bases between the two germline ends. The CDR3 covers 14 residues. The germline CDR1 and CDR2 sequences are MNHEY and SVGAGI. CDR3: CASCRQSGNSPLHF. The CDR3 bases are TGTGCCAGCTGCAGACAGTCTGGCAATTCACCCCTCCACTTT.

The gene calls are TRBV9 and TRBJ1-4; D possibly corresponds to TRBD1 (6 bases). Germline lookup yields CDR1 SGDLS and CDR2 YYNGEE. The germline V and J ends were trimmed by 0 bases and 7 bases, with 10 bases remaining between them. The CDR3 extends over 14 amino acids. The DNA of the CDR3 is TGTGCCAGCAGCGTAGGTACAGGGCGTGAAAAACTGTTTTTT. Its protein is CASSVGTGREKLFF.

The chain links TRBV27 to TRBJ1-1; the D is unclear. This CDR3 has 14 amino acids. Germline V gene data show CDR1 as MNHEY and CDR2 as SMNVEV (reference sequence). V lost 2 bases and J 7 bases, leaving 14 bases between the germline ends. The CDR3 region is CASSLTILSNEAFF. The CDR3 coding sequence is TGTGCCAGCAGTTTAACGATATTAAGCAATGAAGCTTTCTTT.

The V gene is TRBV5-6, the J gene TRBJ2-7; D remains ambiguous. CDR3 length: 14 residues. V was shortened by 0 bases and J by 2 bases, with 9 bases between the two germline ends. Germline CDR1 and CDR2: SGHDT and YYEEEE. The chain's CDR3 is CASSLVGRTYEQYF. Here the CDR3 DNA reads TGTGCCAGCAGCTTGGTGGGCAGAACCTACGAGCAGTACTTC.

V usage is TRBV6-1 and J usage is TRBJ2-7; tentative D call: TRBD2 (6 bases). The germline gives CDR1 MNHNS, CDR2 SASEGT. The CDR3 length is 14 residues. Trimming shortened V by 3 bases and J by 5 bases, and 14 bases separated the two germline ends. This CDR3 is CASSEPGEANEQYF. CDR3 DNA sequence: TGTGCCAGCAGTGAGCCGGGAGAGGCGAACGAGCAGTACTTC.

The chain couples TRBV6-5 to TRBJ2-2, with 9 bases aligning to TRBD2. V trimming: 8 bases; J trimming: 7 bases; junction bases outside the gene matches: 11. CDR3 length equals 15 residues. Germline lookup yields CDR1 MNHEY and CDR2 SVGAGI. CDR3 sequence: CASSRAGGRGGELFF. Here the CDR3 DNA reads TGTGCCAGCTCTAGAGCGGGGGGACGAGGCGGGGAGCTGTTTTTT.

CDR3 amino acids: CASLNSRANYGYTF. CDR3 bases: TGTGCCAGCTTAAACAGCAGAGCTAACTATGGCTACACCTTC. The V and J genes are TRBV7-2 and TRBJ1-2; D is unresolved. Germline V CDR1 and CDR2: SGHTA, FQGNSA. The CDR3 covers 14 residues. V was clipped by 8 bases and J by 0 bases, with 13 bases between them.

The V call is TRBV7-9, the J call TRBJ2-1; TRBD2 matches at 9 bases. V lost 4 bases, J lost 10 bases, and 14 bases stayed unmatched. The CDR3 runs 16 residues. Germline-derived CDR1 and CDR2 are SEHNR and FQNEAQ (reference sequence). The CDR3 DNA follows: TGTGCCAGCAGCTCCCCATCTAGCGGGGAGGGGAGAGAGCAGTTCTTC. Translating it yields CASSSPSSGEGREQFF.

The CDR3 sequence: CASRDRADTGELFF. In DNA form, the CDR3 reads TGTGCCAGCAGAGACAGGGCGGACACCGGGGAGCTGTTTTTT. J is TRBJ2-2 and V is TRBV9, with TRBD1 matching 7 bases. With V trimmed by 5 bases and J by 3 bases, 4 bases remained unmatched. Looked up from germline, CDR1 is SGDLS and CDR2 is YYNGEE. CDR3 size: 14 residues.

The chain has TRBV10-2 and TRBJ2-5, with 7 bases that match TRBD1. CDR1 is WSHSY, CDR2 SAAADI, per germline. J was trimmed by 4 bases and V by 3 bases; bases with no gene match: 2. This CDR3 spans 13 amino acids. In DNA, the CDR3 is TGCGCCAGCAGTGACAGGGGGATAGAGACCCAGTACTTC. It specifies CASSDRGIETQYF.

V and J are TRBV3-1 (or the pseudogene TRBV3-2) and TRBJ2-2; D is unclear. The CDR3 covers 15 residues. CDR1 and CDR2 (germline): LGHDT, YNNKEL (reference sequence). Trimming took off 1 base at V and 7 bases at J, with 13 bases between the two ends. CDR3: CASSQVSSAVGELFF. The CDR3 DNA sequence: TGTGCCAGCAGCCAAGTCTCGAGTGCCGTCGGGGAGCTGTTTTTT.

This clone was picked up one time. The V and J genes are TRBV4-2 and TRBJ2-2, with 10 bases that match TRBD2. Germline V gene lookup returns CDR1 LGHNA and CDR2 YNFKEQ. CDR3 size: 15 residues. The V gene end was trimmed by 4 bases and the J gene end by 6 bases; junction bases not matched to a gene: 5. The CDR3 DNA reads TGTGCCAGCAGCCTCAGCGGGGGGGCGCCCGGGGAGCTGTTTTTT. Translation: CASSLSGGAPGELFF.

The chain has TRBV5-5 and TRBJ1-1; D not resolved. Germline CDR1 SGHKS, CDR2 YYEKEE (reference sequence). This CDR3 has 14 residues. Trimming left V 4 bases short and J 0 bases short, with 10 bases between. The CDR3 nucleotides are TGTGCCAGCAGCCCCGGGAACCTGAACACTGAAGCTTTCTTT. This codes for CASSPGNLNTEAFF. The full variable domain, in which reference TRBV5-5 and TRBJ1-1 provide the parts outside the CDR3, is DAGVTQSPTHLIKTRGQQVTLRCSPISGHKSVSWYQQVLGQGPQFIFQYYEKEERGRGNFPDRFSARQFPNYSSELNVNALLLGDSALYLCASSPGNLNTEAFFGQGTRLTVV.

The gene calls are TRBV19 and TRBJ2-2; a possible D gene is TRBD2 (6 bases). The CDR3 sequence is 16 residues long. The germline CDR1 and CDR2 sequences are LNHDA and SQIVND (reference sequence). V lost 3 bases and J lost 0, with 11 bases in between. The CDR3 sequence is CASSIAGTPNTGELFF. The DNA for the CDR3 is TGTGCCAGTAGTATCGCGGGGACCCCGAACACCGGGGAGCTGTTTTTT.

The chain carries TRBV10-2 and TRBJ2-7, with unresolved D. Germline V gene sequence: CDR1 WSHSY, CDR2 SAAADI. The CDR3 length is 13 residues. The germline V and J ends were trimmed by 4 bases and 2 bases, with 9 bases remaining between them. The CDR3 is CASSGHRTYEQYF. DNA for the CDR3: TGCGCCAGCAGTGGGCACAGAACCTACGAGCAGTACTTC.

V usage is TRBV29-1 and J usage is TRBJ2-3; 13 positions match TRBD2. Germline-derived CDR1 and CDR2 are SQVTM and ANQGSEA. The CDR3 contains 15 residues. V dropped 5 bases and J dropped 1; count of bases not matched to a gene: 3. Written as DNA, the CDR3 is TGCAGCGTTTCCGGACTAGCGGGAGGCACAGATACGCAGTATTTT. The encoded protein is CSVSGLAGGTDTQYF.

On this clone: The sample holds other DNA sequences that translate to the same CDR3. The chain joins TRBV19 to TRBJ1-5, with 8 bases identical to TRBD1. V dropped 6 bases and J dropped 2; count of bases not matched to a gene: 0. This CDR3 region has 13 residues. Germline-derived CDR1 and CDR2 are LNHDA and SQIVND (reference sequence). CDR3 coding DNA: TGTGCCAGTAGGGGACAGGGCAATCAGCCCCAGCATTTT. Translation gives CASRGQGNQPQHF.

This rearrangement joins TRBV29-1 to TRBJ2-7; 7 positions agree with TRBD2. V was clipped by 7 bases and J by 4 bases; unmatched bases: 7. From germline, CDR1 is SQVTM and CDR2 ANQGSEA. The CDR3 contains 12 residues. The CDR3 DNA reads as TGCAGCGCCGAGACTAGCCCGTACGAGCAGTACTTC. This encodes CSAETSPYEQYF.

The chain carries TRBV18 and TRBJ1-1, with D perhaps TRBD1 (6 bases). The CDR3 consists of 13 residues. Germline values: CDR1 KGHSH, CDR2 LQKENI. V was trimmed by 3 bases and J by 9 bases, leaving 14 bases between them. CDR3 nucleotides: TGTGCCAGCTCACCTAACAGGGATCCAAAAGCTTTCTTT. This codes for CASSPNRDPKAFF.

The chain combines TRBV12-3 or TRBV12-4 with TRBJ2-7; possible D gene TRBD1, 6 bases. Deletions cut 9 bases from V and 9 bases from J, with 15 bases between. The CDR3 spans 11 residues. CDR3 loop: CASTLDRRQYF. The CDR3, as DNA: TGTGCCAGTACACTGGACAGACGGCAGTACTTC.

The V call is TRBV9, the J call TRBJ2-7; perhaps TRBD1 as D (5 bases). The CDR3 spans 13 residues. V was pared by 2 bases and J by 3 bases, with 9 bases between. Germline V gives CDR1 SGDLS, CDR2 YYNGEE. The CDR3 nucleotides are TGTGCCAGCAGCGTCGGACACCTCTACGAGCAGTACTTC. Residues: CASSVGHLYEQYF.

V and J are TRBV5-4 and TRBJ2-3; 10 nucleotides agree with TRBD1. Germline V gives CDR1 SGHNT, CDR2 YYREEE (reference sequence). This CDR3 has 15 amino acids. After removal of 3 bases from V and 3 bases from J, the junction contained 4 bases not matched to a gene. The CDR3 sequence: CASSWPGQGTDTQYF. CDR3 DNA: TGTGCCAGCAGCTGGCCGGGACAGGGGACAGATACGCAGTATTTT. Together with reference TRBV5-4 and TRBJ2-3, the CDR3 gives the full variable domain: ETGVTQSPTHLIKTRGQQVTLRCSSQSGHNTVSWYQQALGQGPQFIFQYYREEENGRGNFPPRFSGLQFPNYSSELNVNALELDDSALYLCASSWPGQGTDTQYFGPGTRLTVL.

The chain joins TRBV7-9 to TRBJ2-7; 9 bases agree with TRBD2. The V and J ends lost 0 bases and 3 bases, in that order; junction bases with no gene match: 6. The CDR3 totals 16 residues. Per the germline V gene, CDR1 is SEHNR and CDR2 is FQNEAQ (reference sequence). The CDR3 here is CASSLAVAGEFYEQYF. CDR3 in DNA: TGTGCCAGCAGCTTAGCTGTAGCGGGGGAATTCTACGAGCAGTACTTC.

V and J are TRBV7-6 and TRBJ1-2; 8 bases line up with TRBD1. The V segment lost 4 bases and the J segment 1 base; nucleotides outside the gene matches: 11. CDR1 and CDR2 (germline): SGHVS, FNYEAQ. This CDR3 is built from 17 residues. DNA of the CDR3: TGTGCCAGCAGCTCTTATGCGGACAGGGCTTTTAACTATGGCTACACCTTC. Translating it yields CASSSYADRAFNYGYTF.

A remark on this clone: Other DNA sequences in the same sample also yield this CDR3. The chain uses TRBV9 and TRBJ2-1; TRBD1 matches at 8 bases. The CDR3 loop spans 15 amino acids. Germline V lookup: CDR1 SGDLS, CDR2 YYNGEE. Trimming removed 0 bases from V and 3 bases from J; junction bases left unmatched: 2. CDR3 in DNA: TGTGCCAGCAGCGTAGGAGACAGGGGCTACAATGAGCAGTTCTTC. This gives the protein CASSVGDRGYNEQFF.

The chain recombines TRBV19 with TRBJ1-2; 9 positions agree with TRBD1. From germline, CDR1 is LNHDA and CDR2 SQIVND (reference sequence). J was trimmed by 3 bases and V by 3 bases; bases with no gene match: 8. This CDR3 comprises 16 residues. CDR3 residues: CASSMEGQGLYYGYTF. The CDR3 coding sequence is TGTGCCAGTAGTATGGAGGGACAGGGACTTTACTATGGCTACACCTTC.